Each of the 20 T cell receptor beta chains below was sequenced from the same sample in a study of T cells in Graves' hyperthyroidism and ophthalmopathy. RNA transcripts were the template for amplifying TCR beta CDR3 regions. TCR CDR3 underwent first-round RT-PCR with the HTBI primer set. TCRdb reprocessed the multiplex PCR reads with MiXCR, giving one entry per CDR3 protein. The table shows approximately 640,000 distinct CDR3 sequences, with 45% occurring only once. What was sequenced was peripheral blood or thyroid tissue (not recorded which). The receptors come from an adult man with Graves' disease, either hyperthyroidism or ophthalmopathy (not recorded which).

This clonotype was found many times. V usage is TRBV7-6 and J usage is TRBJ1-2, with 11 positions matching TRBD1. CDR1 and CDR2 (germline): SGHVS, FNYEAQ. This CDR3 spans 16 amino acids. V lost 0 bases to trimming and J lost 6 bases; unmatched junction nucleotides: 6. As DNA, the CDR3 is TGTGCCAGCAGCTTAGCTAGGACAGGGGGCGCCGATGGCTACACCTTC. This sequence encodes CASSLARTGGADGYTF.

This clonotype was observed many times. The chain combines TRBV7-6 with TRBJ1-1; tentative D call: TRBD1 (6 bases). CDR3 length: 14 amino acids. Germline V gene lookup returns CDR1 SGHVS and CDR2 FNYEAQ. V was trimmed by 7 bases and J by 4 bases, leaving 16 bases between them. The CDR3 DNA is TGTGCCAGCACCTCCCTACAGGGAGCCACTGAAGCTTTCTTT. Its protein is CASTSLQGATEAFF.

The rearrangement joins TRBV12-3 or TRBV12-4 to TRBJ1-4; the match to TRBD1 covers 10 bases. V shed 5 bases, J shed 8 bases, and the junction held 2 bases outside the gene matches. The CDR3 covers 13 residues. CDR3 sequence reads: CASSKTGGEKLFF. The CDR3 DNA follows: TGTGCCAGCAGTAAGACAGGGGGCGAAAAACTGTTTTTT.

This clonotype was detected a few times. This chain connects TRBV7-2 to TRBJ2-7; D possibly matches TRBD1 or TRBD2 (5 bases each). This CDR3 has 14 amino acids. Germline CDR1 SGHTA, CDR2 FQGNSA. Between the trimmed V and J ends, which lost 6 bases and 0 bases, there was a span of 12 bases. The CDR3 bases are TGTGCCAGCAGTCGACGGGACGGCTCCTACGAGCAGTACTTC. Amino acid sequence: CASSRRDGSYEQYF.

The rearrangement links TRBV10-3 to TRBJ2-5; TRBD2 matches 14 bases. The CDR3 loop spans 15 amino acids. Germline loops: CDR1 ENHRY, CDR2 SYGVKD. V trimming: 6 bases; J trimming: 5 bases; junction bases outside the gene matches: 5. The CDR3 DNA sequence: TGTGCCATCAGCCGACTAGCGGGAGGGCGGGAGACCCAGTACTTC. It encodes CAISRLAGGRETQYF.

This chain uses TRBV20-1 with TRBJ1-5, with 7 positions matching TRBD1. Trimming removed 3 bases from V and 4 bases from J; junction bases left unmatched: 6. The length of the CDR3 is 14 residues. Germline assignment: CDR1 DFQATT and CDR2 SNEGSKA (reference sequence). DNA for the CDR3: TGCAGTGCTAGGAGGGGGACAGCTAATCAGCCCCAGCATTTT. Translating it yields CSARRGTANQPQHF.

The table lists this clonotype with a few counts. The chain combines TRBV7-3 with TRBJ2-2; 8 bases line up with TRBD1. The J segment lost 7 bases and the V segment lost 5 bases, leaving 12 bases of the junction unmatched. CDR1 and CDR2 (germline): SGHTA, FQGTGA. The CDR3 runs 16 residues. The CDR3 sequence: CASSPAPQGAGGELFF. CDR3 nucleotide sequence: TGTGCCAGCAGCCCTGCCCCCCAGGGGGCCGGCGGGGAGCTGTTTTTT.

V and J are TRBV29-1 and TRBJ1-5; D ambiguous. Germline V CDR1 and CDR2: SQVTM, ANQGSEA. This CDR3 region has 12 residues. Trimming shortened V by 4 bases and J by 4 bases, and 8 bases separated the two germline ends. CDR3 DNA sequence: TGCAGCGTTGCGGACCATAATCAGCCCCAGCATTTT. The encoded protein is CSVADHNQPQHF.

This clonotype turned up a few times. This chain connects TRBV20-1 to TRBJ1-6; D not resolved. The CDR3 has 10 residues. In germline, CDR1 is DFQATT, CDR2 SNEGSKA (reference sequence). The ends were cut back, 6 bases at V and 5 bases at J, with 2 bases in the middle. CDR3: CSADNSPLHF. The CDR3 DNA reads as TGCAGTGCCGATAATTCACCCCTCCACTTT.

This CDR3 reads CASTVGGNTEAFF. CDR3 coding DNA: TGTGCCAGCACTGTTGGGGGGAACACTGAAGCTTTCTTT. V and J are TRBV12-3 or TRBV12-4 and TRBJ1-1; the D gene is possibly TRBD1 (5 bases). V dropped 7 bases and J dropped 1 base, with 10 bases sitting between them. The CDR3 loop spans 13 amino acids.

This clonotype was observed at least ten times. This chain joins TRBV9 and TRBJ2-5, with 11 positions matching TRBD2. Trimming cost V 3 bases and J 1 base; bases outside gene matches: 5. The germline V gene has CDR1 SGDLS and CDR2 YYNGEE. CDR3 length equals 16 residues. The CDR3 spells CASSAGTSGAQETQYF. The DNA for the CDR3 is TGTGCCAGCAGCGCAGGGACTAGCGGAGCCCAAGAGACCCAGTACTTC.

This clonotype was picked up many times. V and J are TRBV7-8 and TRBJ1-2, with a possible D match to TRBD1 (5 bases). The length of the CDR3 is 14 residues. From germline, CDR1 is SGHVS and CDR2 FQNEAQ. The V and J ends lost 5 bases and 4 bases respectively, with 14 bases between them. This CDR3 is CASSVRRDGYGYTF. CDR3 in DNA: TGTGCCAGCAGCGTACGACGGGACGGCTATGGCTACACCTTC.

This chain links TRBV25-1 with TRBJ2-5, with D hard to call. The CDR3 covers 15 residues. Germline loops: CDR1 MGHDK, CDR2 SYGVNS. V lost 1 base to trimming and J lost 5 bases, with 14 bases between them. CDR3 sequence: CASSEWTALAETQYF. The CDR3 nucleotides read TGTGCCAGCAGTGAATGGACCGCGCTCGCGGAGACCCAGTACTTC.

This clonotype has a handful of counts. J is TRBJ1-1 and V is TRBV12-3 or TRBV12-4, with D maybe TRBD1 (6 bases). The length of the CDR3 is 15 residues. Trimming left V 6 bases short and J 0 bases short, with 14 bases between. The CDR3 sequence is CASRPRGGMNTEAFF. The CDR3 DNA is TGTGCCAGCAGGCCCAGGGGAGGCATGAACACTGAAGCTTTCTTT.

In its sample, this clonotype was seen once. The gene calls are TRBV7-2 and TRBJ2-5, with 8 bases lining up with TRBD1. Per the germline V gene, CDR1 is SGHTA and CDR2 is FQGNSA. The CDR3 loop spans 14 amino acids. Losses at the gene ends were 3 bases for V and 9 bases for J; bases not matched to a gene: 9. The CDR3 region has the DNA TGTGCCAGCAGCTTCTACAGGGGGGATCAGCCCCAGTACTTC. Amino acids: CASSFYRGDQPQYF.

The table lists this clonotype with many counts. The chain links TRBV7-6 to TRBJ2-7; 14 nucleotides line up with TRBD2. Per the germline V gene, CDR1 is SGHVS and CDR2 is FNYEAQ. Trimming at V came to 5 bases and at J to 5 bases, leaving 11 bases not matched to a gene. This CDR3 comprises 17 residues. CDR3 sequence (DNA): TGTGCCAGCAGCAGAGCAGGGACTAGCGGGAGTCTAAACGAGCAGTACTTC. This sequence encodes CASSRAGTSGSLNEQYF.

To note about this clonotype: Mismatch with germline at one junction end may stem from a read error. This chain uses TRBV7-9 with TRBJ2-7, with 10 bases that match TRBD1. The CDR3 has 14 amino acids. Germline CDR1 and CDR2: SEHNR and FQNEAQ (reference sequence). The CDR3 here is CASSVDRGDYEQHF. CDR3 in DNA: TGTGCCAGCAGCGTGGACAGGGGGGACTACGAGCAGCACTTC.

The chain couples TRBV9 to TRBJ1-5; D unclear. Germline V gene lookup returns CDR1 SGDLS and CDR2 YYNGEE. Trimming removed 2 bases from V and 1 base from J, with 7 bases in between. This CDR3 is built from 14 residues. CDR3 in amino acids: CASSVGISNQPQHF. For the CDR3, the DNA is TGTGCCAGCAGCGTGGGGATAAGCAATCAGCCCCAGCATTTT.

J is TRBJ2-5 and V is TRBV20-1; 8 bases are a match to TRBD2. The germline CDR1 and CDR2 sequences are DFQATT and SNEGSKA (reference sequence). The CDR3 contains 17 residues. With 0 bases clipped from V and 4 bases from J, the junction kept 13 bases outside the gene matches. DNA of the CDR3: TGCAGTGCTAGAGACGGACGGGAGGGGTGGTTCGGAGAGACCCAGTACTTC. Translated, it gives CSARDGREGWFGETQYF.

This sequence joins TRBV2 and TRBJ1-6; 8 bases line up with TRBD1. Germline trimming cut 1 base from V and 7 bases from J; bases unmatched to any gene: 3. Germline V lookup: CDR1 SNHLY, CDR2 FYNNEI. The CDR3 length is 15 residues. CDR3 nucleotides: TGTGCCAGCAGTGAAGATGACAGGGGAAATTCACCCCTCCACTTT. Residues: CASSEDDRGNSPLHF.